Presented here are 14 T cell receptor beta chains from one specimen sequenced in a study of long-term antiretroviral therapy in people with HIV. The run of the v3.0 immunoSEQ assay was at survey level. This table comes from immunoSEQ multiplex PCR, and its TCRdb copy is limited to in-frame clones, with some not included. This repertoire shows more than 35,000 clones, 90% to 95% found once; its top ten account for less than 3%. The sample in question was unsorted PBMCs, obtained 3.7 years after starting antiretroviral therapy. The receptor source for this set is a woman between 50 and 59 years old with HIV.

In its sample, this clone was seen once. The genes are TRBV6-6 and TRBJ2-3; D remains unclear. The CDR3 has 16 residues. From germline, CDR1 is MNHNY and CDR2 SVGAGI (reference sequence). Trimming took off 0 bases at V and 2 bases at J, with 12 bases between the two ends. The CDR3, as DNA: TGTGCCAGCAGTTACTCGGTTCGGGCAGCCACAGATACGCAGTATTTT. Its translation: CASSYSVRAATDTQYF.

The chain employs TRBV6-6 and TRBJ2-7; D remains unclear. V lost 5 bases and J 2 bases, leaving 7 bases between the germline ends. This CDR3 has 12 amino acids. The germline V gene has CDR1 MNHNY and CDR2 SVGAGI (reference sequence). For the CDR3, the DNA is TGTGCCAGCAGTCCTGACACCTACGAGCAGTACTTC. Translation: CASSPDTYEQYF.

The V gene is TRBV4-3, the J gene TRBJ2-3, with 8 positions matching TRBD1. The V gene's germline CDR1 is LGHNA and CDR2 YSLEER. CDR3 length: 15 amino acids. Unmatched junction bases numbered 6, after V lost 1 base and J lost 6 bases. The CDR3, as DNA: TGCGCCAGCAGCCAAGCCGGGACAGGCATTGATACGCAGTATTTT. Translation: CASSQAGTGIDTQYF.

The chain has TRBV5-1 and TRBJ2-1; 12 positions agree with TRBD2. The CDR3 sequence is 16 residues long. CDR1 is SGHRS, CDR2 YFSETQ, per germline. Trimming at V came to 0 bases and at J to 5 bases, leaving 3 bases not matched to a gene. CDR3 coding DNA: TGCGCCAGCAGCTTGGGGCTAGCGGGGGGGAACAATGAGCAGTTCTTC. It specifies CASSLGLAGGNNEQFF. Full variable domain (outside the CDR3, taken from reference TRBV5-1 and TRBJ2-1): KAGVTQTPRYLIKTRGQQVTLSCSPISGHRSVSWYQQTPGQGLQFLFEYFSETQRNKGNFPGRFSGRQFSNSRSEMNVSTLELGDSALYLCASSLGLAGGNNEQFFGPGTRLTVL.

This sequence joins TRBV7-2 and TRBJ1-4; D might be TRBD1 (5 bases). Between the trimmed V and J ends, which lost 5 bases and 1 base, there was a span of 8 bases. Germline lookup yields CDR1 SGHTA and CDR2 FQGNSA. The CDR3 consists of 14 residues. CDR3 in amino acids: CASSLGVTNEKLFF. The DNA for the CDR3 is TGTGCCAGCAGCCTAGGGGTAACTAATGAAAAACTGTTTTTT.

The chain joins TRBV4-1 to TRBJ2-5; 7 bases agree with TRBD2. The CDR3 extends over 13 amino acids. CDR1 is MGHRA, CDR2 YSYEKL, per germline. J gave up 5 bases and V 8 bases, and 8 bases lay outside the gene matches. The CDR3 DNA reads TGCGCCAGCGCCAACGGGGGGTGGGAGACCCAGTACTTC. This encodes CASANGGWETQYF.

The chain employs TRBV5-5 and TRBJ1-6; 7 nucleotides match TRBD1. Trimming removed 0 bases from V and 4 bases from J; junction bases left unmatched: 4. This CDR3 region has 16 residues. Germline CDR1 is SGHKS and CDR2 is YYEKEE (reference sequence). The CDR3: CASSLAGTDYNSPLHF. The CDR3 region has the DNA TGTGCCAGCAGCTTGGCCGGGACAGATTATAATTCACCCCTCCACTTT.

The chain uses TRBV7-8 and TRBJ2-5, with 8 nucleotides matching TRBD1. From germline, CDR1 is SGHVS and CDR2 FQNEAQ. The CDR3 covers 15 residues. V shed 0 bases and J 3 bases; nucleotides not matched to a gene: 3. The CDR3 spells CASSLALDREETQYF. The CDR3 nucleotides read TGTGCCAGCAGCTTAGCCCTGGACAGGGAAGAGACCCAGTACTTC.

This CDR3 reads CASSLRQGVASLLNTEAFF. DNA of the CDR3: TGTGCCAGTAGTCTACGACAGGGTGTAGCCTCCCTACTTAACACTGAAGCTTTCTTT. V and J are TRBV19 and TRBJ1-1; 7 nucleotides agree with TRBD1. The CDR3 length is 19 residues. The germline gives CDR1 LNHDA, CDR2 SQIVND (reference sequence). V lost 5 bases to trimming and J lost 2 bases; unmatched junction nucleotides: 20.

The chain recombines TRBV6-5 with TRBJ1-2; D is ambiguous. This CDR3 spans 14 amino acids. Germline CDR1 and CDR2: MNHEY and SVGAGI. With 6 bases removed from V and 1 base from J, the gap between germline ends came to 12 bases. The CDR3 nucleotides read TGTGCCAGCAGCTCGTCCCTAAATAACTATGGCTACACCTTC. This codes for CASSSSLNNYGYTF.

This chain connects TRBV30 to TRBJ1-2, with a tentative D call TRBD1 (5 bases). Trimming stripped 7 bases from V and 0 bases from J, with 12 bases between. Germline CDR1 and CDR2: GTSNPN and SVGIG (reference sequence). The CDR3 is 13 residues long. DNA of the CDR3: TGTGCCTACGACCCGGGGCCTAACTATGGCTACACCTTC. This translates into CAYDPGPNYGYTF.

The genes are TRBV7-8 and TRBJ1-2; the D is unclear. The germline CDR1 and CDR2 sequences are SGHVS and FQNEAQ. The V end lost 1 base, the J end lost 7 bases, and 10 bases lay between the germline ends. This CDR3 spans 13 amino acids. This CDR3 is CASSLDYPSGYTF. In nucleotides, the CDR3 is TGTGCCAGCAGCTTAGACTATCCGTCTGGCTACACCTTC.

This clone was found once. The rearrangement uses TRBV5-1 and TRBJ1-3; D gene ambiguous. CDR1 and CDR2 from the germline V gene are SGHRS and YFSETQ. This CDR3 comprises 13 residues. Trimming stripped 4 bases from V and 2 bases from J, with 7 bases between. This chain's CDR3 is CASSEWPGNTIYF. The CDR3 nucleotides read TGCGCCAGCAGCGAGTGGCCTGGAAACACCATATATTTT.

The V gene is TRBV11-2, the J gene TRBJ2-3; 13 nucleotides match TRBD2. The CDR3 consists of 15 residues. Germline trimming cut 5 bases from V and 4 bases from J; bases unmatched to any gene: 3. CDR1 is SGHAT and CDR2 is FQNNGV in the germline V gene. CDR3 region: CASSTSGGASDTQYF. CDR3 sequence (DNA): TGTGCCAGCAGCACTAGCGGGGGGGCATCAGATACGCAGTATTTT.